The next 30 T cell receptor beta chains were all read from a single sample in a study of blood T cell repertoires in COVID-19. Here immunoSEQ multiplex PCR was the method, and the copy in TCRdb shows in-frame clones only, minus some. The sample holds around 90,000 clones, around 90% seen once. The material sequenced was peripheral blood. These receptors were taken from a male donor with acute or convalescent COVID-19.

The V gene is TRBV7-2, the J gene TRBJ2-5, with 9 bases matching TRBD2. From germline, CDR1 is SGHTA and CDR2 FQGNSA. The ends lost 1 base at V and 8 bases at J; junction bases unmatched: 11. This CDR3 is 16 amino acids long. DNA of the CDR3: TGTGCCAGCAGCTTAGATAGCGGGGGCACCCCTTTAACCCAGTACTTC. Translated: CASSLDSGGTPLTQYF.

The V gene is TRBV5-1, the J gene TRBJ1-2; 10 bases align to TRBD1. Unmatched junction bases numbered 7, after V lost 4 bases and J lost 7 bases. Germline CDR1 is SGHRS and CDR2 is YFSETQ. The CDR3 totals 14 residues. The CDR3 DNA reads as TGCGCCAGCAGCCAAGGACAGGGGGACGGTGGCTACACCTTC. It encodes CASSQGQGDGGYTF. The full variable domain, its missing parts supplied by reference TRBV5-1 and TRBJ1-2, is KAGVTQTPRYLIKTRGQQVTLSCSPISGHRSVSWYQQTPGQGLQFLFEYFSETQRNKGNFPGRFSGRQFSNSRSEMNVSTLELGDSALYLCASSQGQGDGGYTFGSGTRLTVV.

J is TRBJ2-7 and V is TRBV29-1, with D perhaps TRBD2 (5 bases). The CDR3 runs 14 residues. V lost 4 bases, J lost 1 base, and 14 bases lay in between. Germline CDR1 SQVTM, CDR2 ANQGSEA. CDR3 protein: CSVGGPQPSYEQYF. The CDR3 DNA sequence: TGCAGCGTTGGCGGGCCCCAACCTTCCTACGAGCAGTACTTC.

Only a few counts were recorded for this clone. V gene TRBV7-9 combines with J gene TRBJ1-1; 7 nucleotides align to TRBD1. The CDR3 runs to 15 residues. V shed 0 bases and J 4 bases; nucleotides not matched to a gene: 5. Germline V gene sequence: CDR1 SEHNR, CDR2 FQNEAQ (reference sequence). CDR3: CASSLAPTGTTEAFF. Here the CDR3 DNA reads TGTGCCAGCAGCTTAGCGCCGACAGGGACCACTGAAGCTTTCTTT.

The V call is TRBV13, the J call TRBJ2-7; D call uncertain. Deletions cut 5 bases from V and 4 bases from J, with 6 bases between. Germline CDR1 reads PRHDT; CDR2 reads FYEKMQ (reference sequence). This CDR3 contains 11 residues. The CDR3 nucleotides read TGTGCCAGCAGCGGCGGATACGAGCAGTACTTC. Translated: CASSGGYEQYF.

The CDR3: CASSELAGDQPQHF. For the CDR3, the DNA is TGTGCCAGCAGTGAACTGGCAGGGGATCAGCCCCAGCATTTT. V usage is TRBV6-1 and J usage is TRBJ1-5; a weak D match, TRBD1 (6 bases). Germline values: CDR1 MNHNS, CDR2 SASEGT. The CDR3 spans 14 residues. The V and J ends lost 2 bases and 5 bases respectively, with 10 bases between them.

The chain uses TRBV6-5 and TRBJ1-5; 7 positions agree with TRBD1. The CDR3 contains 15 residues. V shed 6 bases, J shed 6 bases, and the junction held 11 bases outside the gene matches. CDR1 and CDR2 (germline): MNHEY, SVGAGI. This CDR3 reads CASRPGTEIAQPQHF. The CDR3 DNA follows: TGTGCCAGCAGACCCGGGACAGAGATCGCTCAGCCCCAGCATTTT.

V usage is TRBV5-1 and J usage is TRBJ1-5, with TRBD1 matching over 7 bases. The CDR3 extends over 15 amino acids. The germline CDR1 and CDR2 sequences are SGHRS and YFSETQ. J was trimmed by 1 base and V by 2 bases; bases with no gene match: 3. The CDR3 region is CASSFEGASNQPQHF. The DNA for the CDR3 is TGCGCCAGCAGCTTCGAGGGGGCGAGCAATCAGCCCCAGCATTTT.

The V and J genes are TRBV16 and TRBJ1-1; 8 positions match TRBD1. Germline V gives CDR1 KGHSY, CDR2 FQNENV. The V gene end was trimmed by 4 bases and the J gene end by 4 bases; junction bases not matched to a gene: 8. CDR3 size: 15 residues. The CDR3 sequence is CASSPRQGRGTEAFF. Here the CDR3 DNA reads TGTGCCAGCAGCCCCCGACAGGGGCGAGGCACTGAAGCTTTCTTT.

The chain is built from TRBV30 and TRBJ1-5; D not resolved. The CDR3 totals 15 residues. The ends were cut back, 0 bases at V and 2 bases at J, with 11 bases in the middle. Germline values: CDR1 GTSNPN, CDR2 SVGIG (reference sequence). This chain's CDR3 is CAWSVGGLGNQPQHF. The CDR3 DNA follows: TGTGCCTGGAGTGTGGGAGGATTGGGCAATCAGCCCCAGCATTTT.

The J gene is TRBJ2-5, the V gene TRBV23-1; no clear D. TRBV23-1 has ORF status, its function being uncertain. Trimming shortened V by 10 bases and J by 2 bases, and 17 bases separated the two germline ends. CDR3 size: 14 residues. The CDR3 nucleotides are TGCGCCACCCTACGAGATCAGACTCAAGAGACCCAGTACTTC. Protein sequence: CATLRDQTQETQYF.

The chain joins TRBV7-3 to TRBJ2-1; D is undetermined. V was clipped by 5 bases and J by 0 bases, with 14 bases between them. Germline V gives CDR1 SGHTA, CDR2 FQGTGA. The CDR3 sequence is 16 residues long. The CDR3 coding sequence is TGTGCCAGCAGCCCCCTCCCCCCTAGCTCCTACAATGAGCAGTTCTTC. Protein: CASSPLPPSSYNEQFF.

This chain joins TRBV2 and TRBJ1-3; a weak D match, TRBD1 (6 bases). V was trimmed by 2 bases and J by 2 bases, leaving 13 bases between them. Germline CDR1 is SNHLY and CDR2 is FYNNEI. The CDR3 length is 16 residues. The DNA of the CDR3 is TGTGCCAGCAGTGAACTACAGGGAGCTACTGGAAACACCATATATTTT. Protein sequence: CASSELQGATGNTIYF.

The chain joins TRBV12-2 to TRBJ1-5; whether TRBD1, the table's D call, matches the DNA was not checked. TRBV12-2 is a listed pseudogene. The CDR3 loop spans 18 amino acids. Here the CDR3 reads CASRFAHWAAHSNQPQHF. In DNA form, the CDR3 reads TGTGCAAGTCGCTTCGCCCATTGGGCAGCCCATAGCAATCAGCCCCAGCATTTT.

The CDR3 loop reads CASSDQDREADEQYF. The CDR3 nucleotides read TGTGCCAGCAGTGACCAGGACAGGGAGGCCGACGAGCAGTACTTC. V gene TRBV2 combines with J gene TRBJ2-7, with TRBD1 identical over 8 bases. The CDR3 has 15 residues. The V and J ends lost 3 bases and 5 bases, in that order; junction bases with no gene match: 9. Germline assignment: CDR1 SNHLY and CDR2 FYNNEI.

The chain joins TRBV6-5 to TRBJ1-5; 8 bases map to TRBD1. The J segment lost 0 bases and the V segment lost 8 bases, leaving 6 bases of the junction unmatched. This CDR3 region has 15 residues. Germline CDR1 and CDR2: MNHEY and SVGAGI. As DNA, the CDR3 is TGTGCCAGCCTGGACAGGGCGTTTAGCAATCAGCCCCAGCATTTT. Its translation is CASLDRAFSNQPQHF.

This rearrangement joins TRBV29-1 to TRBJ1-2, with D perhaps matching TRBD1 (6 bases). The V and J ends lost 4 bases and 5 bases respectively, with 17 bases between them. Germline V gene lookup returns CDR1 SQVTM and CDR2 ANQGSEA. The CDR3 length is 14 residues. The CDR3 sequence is CSVASTGSFYGYTF. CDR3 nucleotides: TGCAGCGTTGCCTCGACAGGTTCCTTTTATGGCTACACCTTC.

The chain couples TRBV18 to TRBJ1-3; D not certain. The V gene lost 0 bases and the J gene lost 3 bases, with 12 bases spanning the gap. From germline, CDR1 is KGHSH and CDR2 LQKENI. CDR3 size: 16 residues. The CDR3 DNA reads TGTGCCAGCTCACCACCGGGCACAGTTAATGGAAACACCATATATTTT. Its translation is CASSPPGTVNGNTIYF. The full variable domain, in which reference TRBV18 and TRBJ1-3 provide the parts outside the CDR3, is NAGVMQNPRHLVRRRGQEARLRCSPMKGHSHVYWYRQLPEEGLKFMVYLQKENIIDESGMPKERFSAEFPKEGPSILRIQQVVRGDSAAYFCASSPPGTVNGNTIYFGEGSWLTVV.

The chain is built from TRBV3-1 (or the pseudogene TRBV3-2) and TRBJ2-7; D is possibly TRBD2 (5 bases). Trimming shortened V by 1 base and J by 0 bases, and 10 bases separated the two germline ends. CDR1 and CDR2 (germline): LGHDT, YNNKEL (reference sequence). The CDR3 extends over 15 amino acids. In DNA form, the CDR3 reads TGTGCCAGCAGCCAAGCCGGGGTTCGCTCCTACGAGCAGTACTTC. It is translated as CASSQAGVRSYEQYF.

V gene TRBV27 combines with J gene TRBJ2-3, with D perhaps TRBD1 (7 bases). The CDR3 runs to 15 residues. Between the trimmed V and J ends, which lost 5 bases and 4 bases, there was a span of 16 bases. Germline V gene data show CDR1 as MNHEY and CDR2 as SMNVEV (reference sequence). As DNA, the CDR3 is TGTGCCAGCAGTGCGACAGGGTGGAGGGCAGATACGCAGTATTTT. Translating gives CASSATGWRADTQYF.

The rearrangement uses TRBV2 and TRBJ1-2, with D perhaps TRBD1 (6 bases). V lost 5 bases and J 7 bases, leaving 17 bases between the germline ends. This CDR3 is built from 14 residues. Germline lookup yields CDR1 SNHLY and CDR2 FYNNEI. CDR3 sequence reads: CASSYTGTLGGYTF. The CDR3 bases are TGTGCCAGCAGTTACACCGGGACACTCGGTGGCTACACCTTC.

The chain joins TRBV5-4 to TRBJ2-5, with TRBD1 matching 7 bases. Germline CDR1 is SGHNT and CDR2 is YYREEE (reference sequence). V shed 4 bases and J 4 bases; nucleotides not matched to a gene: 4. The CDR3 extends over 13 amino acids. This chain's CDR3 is CASSVTGRETQYF. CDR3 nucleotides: TGTGCCAGCAGCGTGACAGGGAGAGAGACCCAGTACTTC.

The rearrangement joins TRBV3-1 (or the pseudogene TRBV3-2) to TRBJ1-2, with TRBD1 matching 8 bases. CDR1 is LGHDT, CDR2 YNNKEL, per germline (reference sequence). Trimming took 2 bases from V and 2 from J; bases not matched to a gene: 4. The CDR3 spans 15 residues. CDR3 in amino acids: CASSQSTGVNYGYTF. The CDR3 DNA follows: TGTGCCAGCAGCCAATCGACAGGGGTAAACTATGGCTACACCTTC.

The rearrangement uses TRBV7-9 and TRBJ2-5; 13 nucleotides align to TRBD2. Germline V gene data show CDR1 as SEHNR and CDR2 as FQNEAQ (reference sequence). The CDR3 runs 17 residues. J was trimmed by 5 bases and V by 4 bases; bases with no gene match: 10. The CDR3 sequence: CASSSGTSGVFRETQYF. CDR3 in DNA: TGTGCCAGCAGCTCCGGGACTAGCGGGGTCTTTCGGGAGACCCAGTACTTC.

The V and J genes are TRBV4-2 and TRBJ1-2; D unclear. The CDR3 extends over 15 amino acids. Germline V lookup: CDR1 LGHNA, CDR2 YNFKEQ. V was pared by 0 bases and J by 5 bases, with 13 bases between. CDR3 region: CASSQEEGYTYGYTF. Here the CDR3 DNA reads TGTGCCAGCAGCCAAGAGGAGGGCTATACATATGGCTACACCTTC.

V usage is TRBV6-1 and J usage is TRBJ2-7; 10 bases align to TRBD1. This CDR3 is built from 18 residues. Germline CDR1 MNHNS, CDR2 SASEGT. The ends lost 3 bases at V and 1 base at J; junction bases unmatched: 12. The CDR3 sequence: CASSDLLGGQGRSYEQYF. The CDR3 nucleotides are TGTGCCAGCAGTGACCTCCTAGGGGGACAGGGGAGATCCTACGAGCAGTACTTC.

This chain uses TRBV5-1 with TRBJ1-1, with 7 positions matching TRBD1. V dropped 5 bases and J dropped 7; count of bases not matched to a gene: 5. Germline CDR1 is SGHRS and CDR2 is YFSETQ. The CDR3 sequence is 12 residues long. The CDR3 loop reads CASRRDSDEAFF. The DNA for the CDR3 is TGCGCCAGCAGGCGGGACAGTGATGAAGCTTTCTTT. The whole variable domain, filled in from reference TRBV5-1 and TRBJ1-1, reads KAGVTQTPRYLIKTRGQQVTLSCSPISGHRSVSWYQQTPGQGLQFLFEYFSETQRNKGNFPGRFSGRQFSNSRSEMNVSTLELGDSALYLCASRRDSDEAFFGQGTRLTVV.

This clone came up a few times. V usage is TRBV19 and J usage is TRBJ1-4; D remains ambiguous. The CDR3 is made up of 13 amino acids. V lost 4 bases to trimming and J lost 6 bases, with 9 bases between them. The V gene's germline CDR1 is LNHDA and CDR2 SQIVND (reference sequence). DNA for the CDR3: TGTGCCAGTAGTAGTACAAGCGATGAAAAACTGTTTTTT. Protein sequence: CASSSTSDEKLFF. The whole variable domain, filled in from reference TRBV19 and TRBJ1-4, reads DGGITQSPKYLFRKEGQNVTLSCEQNLNHDAMYWYRQDPGQGLRLIYYSQIVNDFQKGDIAEGYSVSREKKESFPLTVTSAQKNPTAFYLCASSSTSDEKLFFGSGTQLSVL.

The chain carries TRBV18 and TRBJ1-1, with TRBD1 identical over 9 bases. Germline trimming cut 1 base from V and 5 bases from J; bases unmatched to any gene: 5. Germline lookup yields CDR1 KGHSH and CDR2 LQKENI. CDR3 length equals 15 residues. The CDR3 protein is CASSPQRQGETEAFF. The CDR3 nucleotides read TGTGCCAGCTCACCACAAAGACAGGGGGAAACTGAAGCTTTCTTT.

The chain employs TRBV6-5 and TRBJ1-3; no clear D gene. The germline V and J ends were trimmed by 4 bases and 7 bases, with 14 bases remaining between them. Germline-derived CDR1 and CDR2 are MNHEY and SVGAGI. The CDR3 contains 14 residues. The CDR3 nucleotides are TGTGCCAGCAGTTTTACGTTCGCGAGGAACACCATATATTTT. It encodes CASSFTFARNTIYF.